These T cell receptor beta chains were read from a single sample in a study of OX40 agonist ivuxolimab in advanced cancers. Clones were sequenced by immunoSEQ multiplex PCR, and TCRdb holds only the in-frame ones, with some missing. The table records some 95,000 clones, around 85% of them present only once. The sequencing used CD4+ or CD8+ T cells sorted from blood, collected in a trial of the OX40 agonist ivuxolimab. These receptors were taken from an adult with an advanced solid tumor such as melanoma, head and neck, liver or kidney cancer. Each CDR3 is given with its conserved first and last residue. A D gene is named only where the DNA matches it firmly. Some rows mark clone size as missing; the rest say once, few, many or name a class of expanded clone.

CDR3 DNA,CDR3 protein,D gene,J gene,clone size,V gene
TGTGCCATCAGACCCGGACAGGGTTTCGCTGAAGCTTTCTTT,CAIRPGQGFAEAFF,TRBD1,TRBJ1-1,.,TRBV10-3
TGTGCCAGCAGCTGGCCCCAGAGGAGCGGGAGGGGAGACCTTAGCACAGATACGCAGTATTTT,CASSWPQRSGRGDLSTDTQYF,TRBD2,TRBJ2-3,.,TRBV7-8
TGTGCCAGCAGCCCCCGGGGGACTAGCGGGAGGGCCCTCAACGGGGAGCTGTTTTTT,CASSPRGTSGRALNGELFF,TRBD2,TRBJ2-2,.,TRBV7-6
TGCGCCAGCAGCCGTCAAGGGATACGTGGAAACACCATATATTTT,CASSRQGIRGNTIYF,.,TRBJ1-3,.,TRBV4-3
TGTGCCAGTGTTGATAGGGGGCGAGCTAACTATGGCTACACCTTC,CASVDRGRANYGYTF,TRBD1,TRBJ1-2,.,TRBV27
TGTGCCATCGCCAGGGACAACCTCTATGGCTACACCTTC,CAIARDNLYGYTF,.,TRBJ1-2,.,TRBV10-3
TGTGCCTCTGAATCACAGGCGAACACCGGGGAGCTGTTTTTT,CASESQANTGELFF,.,TRBJ2-2,.,TRBV30
TGTGCCAGCAGCGCATTCTACTCTGGGGCCAACGTCCTGACTTTC,CASSAFYSGANVLTF,.,TRBJ2-6,.,TRBV6-4
TGTGCCAGCAGTTCCCTGGCCGGGGGGAACACCATATATTTT,CASSSLAGGNTIYF,.,TRBJ1-3,.,TRBV6-5
TGTGCCAGCAGTTACATAAGTGGCTACACCTTC,CASSYISGYTF,.,TRBJ1-2,.,TRBV6-6
TGTGCCAGCAGTTTCCAGAACTATGGCTACACCTTC,CASSFQNYGYTF,.,TRBJ1-2,few,TRBV28
TGTGCCAGCCGAGATCGGGGCGGGGTCTCTGGAAACACCATATATTTT,CASRDRGGVSGNTIYF,.,TRBJ1-3,.,TRBV19
TGTGCCACAAGTGATGGGGCCAAAAACATTCAGTACTTC,CATSDGAKNIQYF,.,TRBJ2-4,.,TRBV6-1
TGTGCCAGCAGCCACCCGGGACTAGCGGGTCCCACAGATACGCAGTATTTT,CASSHPGLAGPTDTQYF,TRBD2,TRBJ2-3,.,TRBV14
TGTGCCAGTAAGGGCAGGGATCAGCCCCAGCATTTT,CASKGRDQPQHF,.,TRBJ1-5,.,TRBV19
TGTGCCAGCAGCGTAGGAGTGGGGGGTCAAGAGACCCAGTACTTC,CASSVGVGGQETQYF,.,TRBJ2-5,.,TRBV9
TGTGCCAGCAGCTCCCGACAGGGTGAAGCTTTCTTT,CASSSRQGEAFF,TRBD1,TRBJ1-1,.,TRBV27
TGTGCCGCCACGGCAGGGTTTGACAACGTCCTGACTTTC,CAATAGFDNVLTF,.,TRBJ2-6,.,TRBV5-4
TGTGCCAGCAGCCCACTAGCGGGAAGTTACAATGAGCAGTTCTTC,CASSPLAGSYNEQFF,TRBD2,TRBJ2-1,.,TRBV7-7
TGTGCCAGCAGCCCGGACATCGCCGGGGAGCTGTTTTTT,CASSPDIAGELFF,.,TRBJ2-2,.,TRBV5-4
TGTGCCAGCAGCTTAGAGACGGAAAAACTGTTTTTT,CASSLETEKLFF,.,TRBJ1-4,.,TRBV7-9
TGTGCCAGCAGCACTCGGGGAAGTTCACCCCTCCACTTT,CASSTRGSSPLHF,.,TRBJ1-6,.,TRBV28
TGTGCCAGCAGCTTAACGGGGGTTGGCACTGAAGCTTTCTTT,CASSLTGVGTEAFF,.,TRBJ1-1,many,TRBV7-3
TGTGCCAGCAGGGTTCTAGCGGGGGCAGAAGATGAGCAGTTCTTC,CASRVLAGAEDEQFF,TRBD2,TRBJ2-1,.,TRBV6-1
TGTGCCAGCGGGCCGGTGTTCTCCTACGAGCAGTACTTC,CASGPVFSYEQYF,.,TRBJ2-7,once,TRBV27
TGCGCCAGCGACGGGTGTGGGCCGGGAGACATTCAGTACTTC,CASDGCGPGDIQYF,.,TRBJ2-4,once,TRBV23-1
TGTGCCAGCAGTGCGGTAGGAGGGAACACTGAAGCTTTCTTT,CASSAVGGNTEAFF,.,TRBJ1-1,.,TRBV6-4
TGTGCCAGCAGTGTACAGGGAGGAGAGACCCAGTACTTC,CASSVQGGETQYF,.,TRBJ2-5,.,TRBV28
TGTGCCAGCAGGCAACTAGCGGGAGGGCCCACCGGGGAGCTGTTTTTT,CASRQLAGGPTGELFF,TRBD2,TRBJ2-2,.,TRBV7-2
TGTGCCAGCAGTTACTCCGGCCTAAGCTCTGGAAACACCATATATTTT,CASSYSGLSSGNTIYF,.,TRBJ1-3,.,TRBV6-5
TGTGCCAGCACAGGAGACGCACGGGGGGACGAGAATCAGCCCCAGCATTTT,CASTGDARGDENQPQHF,.,TRBJ1-5,.,TRBV27
TGTGCCAGCAGCTTAGATTCAGGGCTCTCCTACGAGCAGTACTTC,CASSLDSGLSYEQYF,.,TRBJ2-7,.,TRBV11-2
TGTGCCAGCAGTTTATCCGACAGGGGGATATACGAGCAGTACTTC,CASSLSDRGIYEQYF,TRBD1,TRBJ2-7,.,TRBV27
TGTGCCAGCAGTCCCCGCCCAGCGAGCTCCTATAATTCACCCCTCCACTTT,CASSPRPASSYNSPLHF,.,TRBJ1-6,.,TRBV27
TGTGCCAGCAGCTTGGGGGGCAGGGGCACCGGGGAGCTGTTTTTT,CASSLGGRGTGELFF,.,TRBJ2-2,.,TRBV5-4
TGTGCCAGTAGTGTGTACATGAAGGCCGGCAATCAGCCCCAGCATTTT,CASSVYMKAGNQPQHF,.,TRBJ1-5,.,TRBV19
TGTGCCAGTAGTATAGATCCCACGGGACCTCAAGAGACCCAGTACTTC,CASSIDPTGPQETQYF,.,TRBJ2-5,.,TRBV19
TGTGCCAGCGGACCGACAGGGGGCCGGCAGCCCCAGCATTTT,CASGPTGGRQPQHF,TRBD1,TRBJ1-5,.,TRBV2
TGTGCCAGCAGTTTATGGACAGGGGAGCAAGAGACCCAGTACTTC,CASSLWTGEQETQYF,TRBD1,TRBJ2-5,.,TRBV28
TGTGCCAGCAGCTTACAGGGGGCAGGGGAGACCCAGTACTTC,CASSLQGAGETQYF,TRBD1,TRBJ2-5,.,TRBV5-4
TGTGCCAGCAGTGACGGTCGAACTCAAGAGACCCAGTACTTC,CASSDGRTQETQYF,.,TRBJ2-5,.,TRBV2
TGTGCCAGCAGTTCCTTAACGGCGAACACTGAAGCTTTCTTT,CASSSLTANTEAFF,.,TRBJ1-1,.,TRBV27
TGTGCCAGCAGCCGGGACGCCCGCTATGGCTACACCTTC,CASSRDARYGYTF,.,TRBJ1-2,once,TRBV7-9
TGCAGTGCGGGGCCCCACGAGCAGTACTTC,CSAGPHEQYF,.,TRBJ2-7,.,TRBV20-1
TGTGCCTGGAGAATAGCTGGATCCTACAATGAGCAGTTCTTC,CAWRIAGSYNEQFF,.,TRBJ2-1,.,TRBV30
TGCGCCAGCAGACCCGGGACCCTGGGAGGGGAGCTGTTTTTT,CASRPGTLGGELFF,.,TRBJ2-2,.,TRBV5-1
TGTGCCTGGAGGTACTCGGCGGGCACTGAAGCTTTCTTT,CAWRYSAGTEAFF,.,TRBJ1-1,.,TRBV30
TGTGCCAGCAGCCAAATCCCTACACATATGAACACTGAAGCTTTCTTT,CASSQIPTHMNTEAFF,.,TRBJ1-1,.,TRBV7-9
TGTGCCAGCAGCTTAGATGACCAGGTAGCGGGAGGCTACGAGCAGTACTTC,CASSLDDQVAGGYEQYF,TRBD2,TRBJ2-7,.,TRBV11-2
TGTGCCAGCAGCGTTGGACCTGGCCTCTTCTATGGCTACACCTTC,CASSVGPGLFYGYTF,.,TRBJ1-2,.,TRBV9
TGCGCCAGCAGCTTGACAAATCCCCCGACAGATACGCAGTATTTT,CASSLTNPPTDTQYF,.,TRBJ2-3,.,TRBV5-1
TGCGCCAGCAGCTTGCAGGGAGGTGGGGATTCACCCCTCCACTTT,CASSLQGGGDSPLHF,.,TRBJ1-6,.,TRBV5-1
TGTGCCAGCAGCCTCGGACAGGTGGATTGGGGTGAGCAGTTCTTC,CASSLGQVDWGEQFF,TRBD1,TRBJ2-1,once,TRBV9
TGTGCCAGCAGCCAAGGGGATTGGGAGGAAAACACCGGGGAGCTGTTTTTT,CASSQGDWEENTGELFF,.,TRBJ2-2,.,TRBV4-2
TGTGCCAGCAGCTGGGAGGGACGCAATCAGCCCCAGCATTTT,CASSWEGRNQPQHF,.,TRBJ1-5,.,TRBV5-5
TGTGCCAGTAGCTCTAGCGGGAGTAATGAGCAGTTCTTC,CASSSSGSNEQFF,TRBD2,TRBJ2-1,.,TRBV19
TGTGCCAGCAGTTACTCGAGGAACCAAGAGACCCAGTACTTC,CASSYSRNQETQYF,.,TRBJ2-5,.,TRBV6-6
TGTGCCAGCTCACCTGGGACGGCGACCTACAATGAGCAGTTCTTC,CASSPGTATYNEQFF,.,TRBJ2-1,.,TRBV18
TGTGCCAGCAGGTACAGGGTAACCGGGGAGCTGTTTTTT,CASRYRVTGELFF,.,TRBJ2-2,.,TRBV6-6